This T cell receptor (beta chain) was identified during a study of blood T cells in healthy people across ages. The wider study: About one barcoded TCR beta cDNA was captured per two T cells.

Using a J-beta primer mix together with a sample-barcoded 5' primer, a second PCR was run for roughly 6 to 11 cycles. TCRdb independently ran MiXCR on the 5' RACE reads; one entry per CDR3 protein. The data hold 730,000 or so distinct CDR3 sequences, with approximately 40% observed a single time. About this clonotype itself: The target antigen is unknown.

Study results and limitations: Roughly linearly, TCR beta diversity per million T cells fell as age increased. When set beside aged donors, long-lived donors presented more naive CD4+ cells and higher diversity.

Peripheral blood was drawn, ten milliliters per donor. V gave up 6 bases and J gave up 2 bases; unmatched junction bases: 4. The CDR3 is 14 residues long. Germline V gene lookup returns CDR1 ENHRY and CDR2 SYGVKD. This receptor was taken from a man older than 75 in good health. The sample comprised blood. The chain carries TRBV10-3 and TRBJ2-1, with 7 bases matching TRBD1. The chain's CDR3 is CAIRGDRTYNEQFF. The CDR3 DNA sequence: TGTGCCATCAGGGGGGACAGAACCTACAATGAGCAGTTCTTC.